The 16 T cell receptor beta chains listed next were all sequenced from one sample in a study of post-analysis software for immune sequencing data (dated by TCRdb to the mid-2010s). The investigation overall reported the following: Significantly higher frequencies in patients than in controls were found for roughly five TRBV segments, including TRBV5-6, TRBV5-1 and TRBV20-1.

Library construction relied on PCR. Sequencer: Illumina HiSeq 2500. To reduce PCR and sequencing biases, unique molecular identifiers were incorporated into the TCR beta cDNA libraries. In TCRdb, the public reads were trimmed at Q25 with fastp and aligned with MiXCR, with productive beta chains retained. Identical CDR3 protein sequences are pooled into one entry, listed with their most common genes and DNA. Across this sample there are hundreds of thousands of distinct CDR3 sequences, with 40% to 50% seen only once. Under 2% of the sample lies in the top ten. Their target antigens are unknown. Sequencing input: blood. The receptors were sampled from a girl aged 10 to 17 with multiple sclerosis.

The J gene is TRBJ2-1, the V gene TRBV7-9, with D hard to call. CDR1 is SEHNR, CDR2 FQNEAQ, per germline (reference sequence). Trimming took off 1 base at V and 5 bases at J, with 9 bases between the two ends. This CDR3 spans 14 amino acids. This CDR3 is CASSLGEVDNEQFF. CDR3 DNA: TGTGCCAGCAGCTTAGGGGAAGTAGACAATGAGCAGTTCTTC.

CDR3 DNA sequence: TGTGCCATCAGTTTAGCGGGAGTGAACACCGGGGAGCTGTTTTTT. Translating it yields CAISLAGVNTGELFF. This chain uses TRBV10-3 with TRBJ2-2; 9 bases fit TRBD2. Looked up from germline, CDR1 is ENHRY and CDR2 is SYGVKD. Trimming cost V 5 bases and J 1 base; bases outside gene matches: 2. The length of the CDR3 is 15 residues.

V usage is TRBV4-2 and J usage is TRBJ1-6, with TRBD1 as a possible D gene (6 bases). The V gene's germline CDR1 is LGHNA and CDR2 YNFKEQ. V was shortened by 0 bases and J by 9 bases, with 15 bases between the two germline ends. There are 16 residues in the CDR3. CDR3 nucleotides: TGTGCCAGCAGCCAAGATTTTGCAGGGGCCGGTTCACCCCTCCACTTT. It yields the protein CASSQDFAGAGSPLHF.

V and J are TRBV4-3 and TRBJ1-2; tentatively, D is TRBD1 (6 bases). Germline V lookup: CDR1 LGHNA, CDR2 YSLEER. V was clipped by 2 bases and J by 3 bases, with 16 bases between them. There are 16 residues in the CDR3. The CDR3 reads CASSQSRGGADYGYTF. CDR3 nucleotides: TGCGCCAGCAGCCAAAGTCGGGGGGGCGCAGACTATGGCTACACCTTC.

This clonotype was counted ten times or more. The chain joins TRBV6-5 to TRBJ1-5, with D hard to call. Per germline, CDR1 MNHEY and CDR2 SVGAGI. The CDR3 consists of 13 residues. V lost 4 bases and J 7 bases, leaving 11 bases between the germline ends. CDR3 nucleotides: TGTGCCAGCAGTTCGGGCAGGATGCAGCCCCAGCATTTT. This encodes CASSSGRMQPQHF.

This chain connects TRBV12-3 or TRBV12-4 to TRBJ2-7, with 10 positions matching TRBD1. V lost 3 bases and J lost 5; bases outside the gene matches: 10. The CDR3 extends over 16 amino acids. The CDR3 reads CASSFFLTGGGHEQYF. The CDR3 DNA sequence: TGTGCCAGCAGTTTTTTCTTGACAGGGGGCGGCCACGAGCAGTACTTC.

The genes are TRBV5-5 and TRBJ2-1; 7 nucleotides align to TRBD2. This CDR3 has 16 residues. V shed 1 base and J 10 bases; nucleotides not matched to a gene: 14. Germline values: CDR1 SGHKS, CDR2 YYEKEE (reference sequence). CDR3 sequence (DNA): TGTGCCAGCAGCTTGTATTTGGCTAGCGGAAGCGAAGAGCAGTTCTTC. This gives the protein CASSLYLASGSEEQFF.

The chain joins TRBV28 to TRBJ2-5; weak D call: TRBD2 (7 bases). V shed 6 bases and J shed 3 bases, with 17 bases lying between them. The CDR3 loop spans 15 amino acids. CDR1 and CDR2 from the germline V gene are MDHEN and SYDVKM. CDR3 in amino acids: CASSQGGGGKETQYF. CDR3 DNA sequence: TGTGCCAGCAGCCAAGGGGGGGGCGGGAAAGAGACCCAGTACTTC. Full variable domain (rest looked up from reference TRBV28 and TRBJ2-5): DVKVTQSSRYLVKRTGEKVFLECVQDMDHENMFWYRQDPGLGLRLIYFSYDVKMKEKGDIPEGYSVSREKKERFSLILESASTNQTSMYLCASSQGGGGKETQYFGPGTRLLVL.

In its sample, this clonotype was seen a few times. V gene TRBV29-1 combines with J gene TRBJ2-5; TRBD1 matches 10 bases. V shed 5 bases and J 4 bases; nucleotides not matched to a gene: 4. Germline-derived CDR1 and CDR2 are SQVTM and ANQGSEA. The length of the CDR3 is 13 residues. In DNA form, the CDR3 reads TGCAGCGTTCCCGGGACAGGGGTAGAGACCCAGTACTTC. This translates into CSVPGTGVETQYF.

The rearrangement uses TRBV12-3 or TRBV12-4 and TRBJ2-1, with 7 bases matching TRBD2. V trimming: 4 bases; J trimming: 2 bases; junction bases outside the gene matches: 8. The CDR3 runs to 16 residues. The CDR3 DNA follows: TGTGCCAGCAGTTCCTCTTCGAGCGGGACCTACAATGAGCAGTTCTTC. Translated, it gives CASSSSSSGTYNEQFF.

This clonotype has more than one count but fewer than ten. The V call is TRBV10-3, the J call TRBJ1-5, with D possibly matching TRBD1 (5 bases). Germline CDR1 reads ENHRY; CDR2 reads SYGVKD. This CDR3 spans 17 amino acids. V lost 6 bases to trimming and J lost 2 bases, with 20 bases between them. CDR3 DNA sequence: TGTGCCATCAGCGCTAACCCCGCGGGAGGGGGCAATCAGCCCCAGCATTTT. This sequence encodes CAISANPAGGGNQPQHF.

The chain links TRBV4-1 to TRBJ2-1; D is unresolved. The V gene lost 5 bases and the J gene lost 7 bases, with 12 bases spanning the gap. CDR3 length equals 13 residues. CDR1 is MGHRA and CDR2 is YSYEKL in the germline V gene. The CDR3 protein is CASSIDVWNEQFF. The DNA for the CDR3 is TGCGCCAGCAGCATAGACGTATGGAATGAGCAGTTCTTC.

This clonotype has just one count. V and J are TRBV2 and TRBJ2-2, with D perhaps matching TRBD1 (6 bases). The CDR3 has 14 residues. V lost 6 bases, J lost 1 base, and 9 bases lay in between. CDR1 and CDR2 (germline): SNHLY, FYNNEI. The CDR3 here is CASRGGVNTGELFF. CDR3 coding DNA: TGTGCCAGCAGAGGGGGAGTGAACACCGGGGAGCTGTTTTTT.

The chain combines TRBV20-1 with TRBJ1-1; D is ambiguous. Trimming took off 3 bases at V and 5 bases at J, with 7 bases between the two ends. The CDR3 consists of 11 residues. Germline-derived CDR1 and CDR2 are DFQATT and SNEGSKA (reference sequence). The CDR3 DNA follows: TGCAGTGCTAGTTCCCGGACTGAAGCTTTCTTT. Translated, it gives CSASSRTEAFF.

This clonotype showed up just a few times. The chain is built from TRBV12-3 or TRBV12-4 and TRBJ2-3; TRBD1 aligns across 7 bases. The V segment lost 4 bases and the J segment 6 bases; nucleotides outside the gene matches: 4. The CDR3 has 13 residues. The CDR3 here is CASSSVQGDTQYF. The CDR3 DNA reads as TGTGCCAGCAGTTCTGTACAGGGGGATACGCAGTATTTT.

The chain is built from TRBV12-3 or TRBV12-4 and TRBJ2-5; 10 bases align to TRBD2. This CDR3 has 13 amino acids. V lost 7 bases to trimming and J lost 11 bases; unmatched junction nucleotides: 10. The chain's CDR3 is CASTPGLAYKQYF. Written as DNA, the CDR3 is TGTGCCAGCACCCCGGGACTAGCGTACAAGCAGTACTTC.